The clone carrying this T cell receptor beta chain was observed a few times. The antigen is not known. This sample is drawn from a study of identical twins. This CDR3 has 13 residues. V was trimmed by 1 base and J by 4 bases, leaving 7 bases between them. Germline V gene data show CDR1 as SGHDN and CDR2 as FVKESK. With template switching, a universal primer site was added, and the cDNA carried unique molecular identifiers. TCRdb passed the 5' RACE reads through MiXCR, listing each CDR3 protein once. The data contain 750,000 to 950,000 distinct CDR3 sequences, 9% to 15% of them singletons. Study results and limitations: Researchers reported excess low generation probability among twin-shared out-of-frame alpha sequences. In zero-insertion analyses, partial confounding could arise from invariant MAIT and iNKT cells.

A further study also used this sample, focusing on yellow fever vaccine responses in identical twins.

The chain has TRBV14 and TRBJ1-1, with no clear D. This TCR derives from a woman aged 18-29 years in good health. Sequenced input: PBMCs. CDR3 DNA sequence: TGTGCCAGCAGCCAAGGGACCTCCACTGAAGCTTTCTTT. Encoded protein: CASSQGTSTEAFF.